Below, 5 T cell receptor beta chains from the same sample are listed, as sequenced in a study of T-cell reconstitution after alpha-beta-depleted transplantation in children (dated by TCRdb to the mid-2010s). The treatment or condition label, read with the paper, signifies: allogeneic hematopoietic cell transplantation with graft depleted of TCRalphabeta T cells and CD19 B cells. Library generation was performed with PCR. Instrument on record: Illumina HiSeq 2500. Molecular barcoding was employed in the preparation of TCR libraries, with unique molecular identifiers being used to normalize TCRbeta repertoire quantification. TCRdb trimmed public reads at Q25 via fastp, called clones via MiXCR and kept in-frame beta chains. One record per CDR3 amino acid sequence lists the most common genes and DNA. The sample contains hundreds of thousands of distinct CDR3 sequences, about a sixth of them found a single time. The top ten clonotypes cover just over 40% of the sample.

The source was PBMCs, mostly from graft donor cells, collected 360 days after TCRalphabeta/CD19-depleted stem cell transplant. The source of these receptors is a male patient under 10 years old who had a stem cell transplant for acute lymphoblastic leukemia, so the T cells may come from the graft donor.

CDR3 bases: TGCGCCAGCAGCTTTCGGGGACCACGGGAGACCCAGTACTTC. Encoded protein: CASSFRGPRETQYF. The chain combines TRBV5-1 with TRBJ2-5; D possibly matches TRBD1 or TRBD2 (5 bases each). Germline values: CDR1 SGHRS, CDR2 YFSETQ. The CDR3 has 14 residues. Trimming took off 2 bases at V and 5 bases at J, with 13 bases between the two ends.

This clonotype was observed a few times. The rearrangement uses TRBV5-4 and TRBJ2-1, with D maybe TRBD1 (6 bases). The CDR3 sequence is 16 residues long. V lost 3 bases to trimming and J lost 4 bases, with 17 bases between them. Germline CDR1 and CDR2: SGHNT and YYREEE (reference sequence). The CDR3 protein is CASSSDPGHRYNEQFF. The CDR3 nucleotides read TGTGCCAGCAGCTCAGACCCGGGACACCGATACAATGAGCAGTTCTTC. The full variable domain, rest sourced from reference TRBV5-4 and TRBJ2-1, is ETGVTQSPTHLIKTRGQQVTLRCSSQSGHNTVSWYQQALGQGPQFIFQYYREEENGRGNFPPRFSGLQFPNYSSELNVNALELDDSALYLCASSSDPGHRYNEQFFGPGTRLTVL.

This clonotype was counted between two and nine times. V usage is TRBV20-1 and J usage is TRBJ1-3, with no clear D. The CDR3 runs 15 residues. The germline gives CDR1 DFQATT, CDR2 SNEGSKA (reference sequence). Trimming shortened V by 0 bases and J by 1 base, and 10 bases separated the two germline ends. DNA for the CDR3: TGCAGTGCTAGAGATCTTCCGGGGTCTGGAAACACCATATATTTT. It translates to CSARDLPGSGNTIYF.

The rearrangement uses TRBV4-2 and TRBJ2-5; 14 bases are shared with TRBD2. CDR1 is LGHNA and CDR2 is YNFKEQ in the germline V gene. V lost 0 bases and J lost 2; bases outside the gene matches: 11. The CDR3 has 20 residues. The CDR3 region is CASSQDLRGLAGGFQETQYF. As DNA, the CDR3 is TGTGCCAGCAGCCAAGATCTCCGTGGACTAGCGGGAGGCTTTCAAGAGACCCAGTACTTC.

This chain joins TRBV10-3 and TRBJ2-1; TRBD2 aligns across 8 bases. The CDR3 contains 12 residues. V gave up 6 bases and J gave up 9 bases; unmatched junction bases: 4. Germline CDR1 and CDR2: ENHRY and SYGVKD. CDR3 coding DNA: TGTGCCATCAGCTCAGCGGGAGCTGAGCAGTTCTTC. It translates to CAISSAGAEQFF.